The 14 T cell receptor beta chains in this list originate from one sample, sequenced in a study of cytomegalovirus exposure and HLA in healthy donors. PCR employed 60 Vbeta and 13 Jbeta primers. TCRdb's copy holds only in-frame clones and misses some; the assay was immunoSEQ multiplex PCR. Among roughly 130,000 clones, roughly 79% were seen once, and the ten largest hold about 1.8%. The sample taken for sequencing was PBMCs. The receptors derive from a woman between 35 and 50 years old in good health and CMV-seronegative.

V gene TRBV7-9 combines with J gene TRBJ1-4; unclear D gene. The CDR3 extends over 14 amino acids. V shed 8 bases and J shed 6 bases, with 16 bases lying between them. Germline CDR1 SEHNR, CDR2 FQNEAQ (reference sequence). Here the CDR3 DNA reads TGTGCCAGCTCCCAAGTTCGCGCCTATGAAAAACTGTTTTTT. This sequence encodes CASSQVRAYEKLFF.

The V call is TRBV5-1, the J call TRBJ2-5; 8 nucleotides line up with TRBD1. Trimming removed 0 bases from V and 1 base from J; junction bases left unmatched: 2. This CDR3 region has 15 residues. The germline gives CDR1 SGHRS, CDR2 YFSETQ. The CDR3 here is CASSLAGQVQETQYF. DNA of the CDR3: TGCGCCAGCAGCTTGGCGGGACAGGTCCAAGAGACCCAGTACTTC.

The V gene is TRBV6-5, the J gene TRBJ2-3; D is unresolved. CDR3 size: 14 residues. The germline V gene encodes CDR1 MNHEY and CDR2 SVGAGI. Trimming removed 0 bases at V and 1 base at J, with 5 bases between. CDR3 in DNA: TGTGCCAGCAGTTACTCGGGCCGCACAGATACGCAGTATTTT. Translation gives CASSYSGRTDTQYF.

The V and J genes are TRBV7-2 and TRBJ2-2, with D perhaps matching TRBD2 (6 bases). V was clipped by 7 bases and J by 4 bases, with 19 bases between them. There are 16 residues in the CDR3. The germline V gene has CDR1 SGHTA and CDR2 FQGNSA. CDR3 DNA sequence: TGTGCCAGCACCCCCCTTGGCGGGGTTGGCACCGGGGAGCTGTTTTTT. Its translation is CASTPLGGVGTGELFF.

This chain uses TRBV12-5 with TRBJ2-2, with TRBD1 matching over 10 bases. This CDR3 spans 15 amino acids. The germline CDR1 and CDR2 sequences are LGHNT and FRNRAP. Trimming at V came to 4 bases and at J to 5 bases, leaving 4 bases not matched to a gene. CDR3 DNA sequence: TGTGCTAGTGGTTCCGGGACAGGGGAAACCGGGGAGCTGTTTTTT. Protein product: CASGSGTGETGELFF.

The rearrangement uses TRBV19 and TRBJ1-1, with 7 bases fitting TRBD1. This CDR3 spans 16 amino acids. Germline CDR1 reads LNHDA; CDR2 reads SQIVND (reference sequence). Unmatched junction bases numbered 8, after V lost 3 bases and J lost 1 base. The CDR3 sequence: CASSIPSGTANTEAFF. The CDR3 DNA sequence: TGTGCCAGTAGTATCCCATCCGGGACAGCGAACACTGAAGCTTTCTTT.

V and J are TRBV5-1 and TRBJ2-3; TRBD2 aligns across 12 bases. V trimming: 0 bases; J trimming: 2 bases; junction bases outside the gene matches: 4. The CDR3 has 17 amino acids. The germline V gene encodes CDR1 SGHRS and CDR2 YFSETQ. The CDR3 loop is CASSLVLAGGYTDTQYF. The CDR3 region has the DNA TGCGCCAGCAGCTTGGTACTAGCGGGGGGTTACACAGATACGCAGTATTTT.

Written as DNA, the CDR3 is TGTGCCAGCAGTATGGGCCCTTCCTACGAGCAGTACTTC. It codes for CASSMGPSYEQYF. This chain connects TRBV28 to TRBJ2-7; no reliable D call. Trimming cost V 5 bases and J 1 base, with 9 bases left between them. CDR1 is MDHEN and CDR2 is SYDVKM in the germline V gene. This CDR3 contains 13 residues.

This chain joins TRBV6-1 and TRBJ1-1; D is uncertain. V lost 0 bases to trimming and J lost 8 bases, with 10 bases between them. Germline V lookup: CDR1 MNHNS, CDR2 SASEGT. This CDR3 has 13 amino acids. The CDR3 spells CASSEAIHREAFF. In nucleotides, the CDR3 is TGTGCCAGCAGTGAAGCGATACACAGAGAAGCTTTCTTT.

The V gene is TRBV5-5, the J gene TRBJ1-5; D gene uncertain. V lost 2 bases to trimming and J lost 1 base, with 19 bases between them. This CDR3 has 18 amino acids. Germline V CDR1 and CDR2: SGHKS, YYEKEE (reference sequence). Written as DNA, the CDR3 is TGTGCCAGCAGCTTATCGGCGGGCGGATACTCAAGCAATCAGCCCCAGCATTTT. This sequence encodes CASSLSAGGYSSNQPQHF.

V is TRBV30 and J is TRBJ2-3; D is possibly TRBD1 (6 bases). Germline values: CDR1 GTSNPN, CDR2 SVGIG (reference sequence). The CDR3 loop spans 13 amino acids. V was cut by 4 bases and J by 1 base, with 9 bases left in between. CDR3 region: CAWTHRGTDTQYF. The CDR3 DNA follows: TGTGCCTGGACCCACAGGGGCACAGATACGCAGTATTTT.

The chain uses TRBV28 and TRBJ2-7; no definite D call. This CDR3 has 14 amino acids. Trimming shortened V by 2 bases and J by 3 bases, and 11 bases separated the two germline ends. CDR1 is MDHEN and CDR2 is SYDVKM in the germline V gene. CDR3: CASSLTQDFYEQYF. CDR3 bases: TGTGCCAGCAGTTTAACTCAAGATTTCTACGAGCAGTACTTC. The full variable domain, its missing parts supplied by reference TRBV28 and TRBJ2-7, is DVKVTQSSRYLVKRTGEKVFLECVQDMDHENMFWYRQDPGLGLRLIYFSYDVKMKEKGDIPEGYSVSREKKERFSLILESASTNQTSMYLCASSLTQDFYEQYFGPGTRLTVT.

The V gene is TRBV5-1, the J gene TRBJ1-1, with D possibly being TRBD1 (5 bases). With 3 bases removed from V and 11 bases from J, the gap between germline ends came to 14 bases. In germline, CDR1 is SGHRS, CDR2 YFSETQ. This CDR3 is 12 amino acids long. The CDR3 spells CASSWDGREAFF. The CDR3 DNA is TGCGCCAGCAGCTGGGACGGGAGGGAGGCTTTCTTT.

This chain uses TRBV18 with TRBJ2-2; TRBD1 matches at 7 bases. CDR3 length: 15 residues. CDR1 is KGHSH and CDR2 is LQKENI in the germline V gene. Losses at the gene ends were 2 bases for V and 7 bases for J; bases not matched to a gene: 7. CDR3 amino acids: CASSPEGAQGGELFF. The CDR3, as DNA: TGTGCCAGCTCACCAGAGGGGGCGCAAGGCGGGGAGCTGTTTTTT.